These 17 T cell receptor beta chains came from one sample sequenced in a study of T cell responses to AZD1222 COVID-19 vaccine. Some clones are missing from TCRdb's copy, which holds only in-frame ones; the method was immunoSEQ multiplex PCR. The sample yields about 200,000 clones, over 85% seen once. Material: peripheral blood, obtained 28 days after the second AZD1222 dose. The receptors shown here come from an adult who received the AZD1222 COVID-19 vaccine.

The V gene is TRBV6-5, the J gene TRBJ1-6; D uncertain. Trimming left V 7 bases short and J 7 bases short, with 8 bases between. The CDR3 loop spans 12 amino acids. Germline CDR1 MNHEY, CDR2 SVGAGI. CDR3 in DNA: TGTGCCAGCAATCACCCAAATTCACCCCTCCACTTT. Translating gives CASNHPNSPLHF.

This rearrangement joins TRBV5-1 to TRBJ2-5, with 7 nucleotides matching TRBD2. The germline V gene encodes CDR1 SGHRS and CDR2 YFSETQ. The CDR3 contains 15 residues. V was clipped by 0 bases and J by 4 bases; unmatched bases: 6. For the CDR3, the DNA is TGCGCCAGCAGCTTGGGCCCAGGGAGGGGAGAGACCCAGTACTTC. This codes for CASSLGPGRGETQYF.

This clone occurred once. The chain links TRBV7-2 to TRBJ1-3; the D is unclear. Germline V CDR1 and CDR2: SGHTA, FQGNSA. The V and J ends lost 3 bases and 3 bases respectively, with 9 bases between them. CDR3 length: 14 amino acids. CDR3 sequence reads: CASSFGFFGNTIYF. The CDR3 region has the DNA TGTGCCAGCAGCTTTGGGTTTTTTGGAAACACCATATATTTT.

This chain uses TRBV6-5 with TRBJ2-2; D possibly corresponds to TRBD2 (5 bases). Germline CDR1 reads MNHEY; CDR2 reads SVGAGI. V dropped 8 bases and J dropped 8 bases, with 18 bases sitting between them. The CDR3 runs 14 residues. The CDR3 is CASCYRAPGGELFF. The CDR3 DNA follows: TGTGCCAGCTGCTACCGGGCCCCGGGAGGGGAGCTGTTTTTT.

Notes on this clone: Germline is not matched at one junction end, which may reflect a read error. The chain carries TRBV6-5 and TRBJ2-7, with D possibly matching TRBD1 (5 bases). The CDR3 extends over 13 amino acids. Germline lookup yields CDR1 MNHEY and CDR2 SVGAGI. The chain's CDR3 is CASSPTGTYERYF. CDR3 nucleotides: TGTGCCAGCAGCCCAACAGGTACCTACGAGCGGTACTTC.

The chain has TRBV6-5 and TRBJ1-1; D not certain. V lost 4 bases and J lost 1, with 7 bases in between. CDR3 length: 13 amino acids. The germline CDR1 and CDR2 sequences are MNHEY and SVGAGI. CDR3 sequence (DNA): TGTGCCAGCAGTTCCCGGTGGAACACTGAAGCTTTCTTT. Translated: CASSSRWNTEAFF.

The V call is TRBV28, the J call TRBJ2-6, with D perhaps TRBD2 (7 bases). The germline V and J ends were trimmed by 6 bases and 0 bases, with 18 bases remaining between them. The length of the CDR3 is 18 residues. The V gene's germline CDR1 is MDHEN and CDR2 SYDVKM. CDR3 DNA: TGTGCCAGCAGGACCGGGGGGCTAATCCTCTCTGGGGCCAACGTCCTGACTTTC. This translates into CASRTGGLILSGANVLTF.

The chain links TRBV15 to TRBJ1-3; D uncertain. The V gene's germline CDR1 is LNHNV and CDR2 YYDKDF (reference sequence). The CDR3 covers 13 residues. The V gene lost 10 bases and the J gene lost 0 bases, with 10 bases spanning the gap. DNA of the CDR3: TGTGCCATCTCTAGATACTCTGGAAACACCATATATTTT. Translated: CAISRYSGNTIYF.

The CDR3 nucleotides read TGTGCCAGCAGCCCGCCTGCCGGTTACACTGAAGCTTTCTTT. Protein sequence: CASSPPAGYTEAFF. The chain has TRBV7-9 and TRBJ1-1; D is ambiguous. The CDR3 consists of 14 residues. Germline V gives CDR1 SEHNR, CDR2 FQNEAQ (reference sequence). Trimming stripped 5 bases from V and 3 bases from J, with 13 bases between. Filled out from reference TRBV7-9 and TRBJ1-1, the complete variable domain reads DTGVSQNPRHKITKRGQNVTFRCDPISEHNRLYWYRQTLGQGPEFLTYFQNEAQLEKSRLLSDRFSAERPKGSFSTLEIQRTEQGDSAMYLCASSPPAGYTEAFFGQGTRLTVV.

The chain is built from TRBV3-1 (or the pseudogene TRBV3-2) and TRBJ1-4; D remains ambiguous. Trimming shortened V by 1 base and J by 8 bases, and 11 bases separated the two germline ends. Germline values: CDR1 LGHDT, CDR2 YNNKEL (reference sequence). The CDR3 totals 14 residues. In DNA form, the CDR3 reads TGTGCCAGCAGCCAAGGGTTTAGAGGGGAAAAACTGTTTTTT. Its protein product is CASSQGFRGEKLFF.

The chain couples TRBV2 to TRBJ1-3; unclear D gene. V was trimmed by 2 bases and J by 0 bases, leaving 8 bases between them. The CDR3 extends over 15 amino acids. Germline V gene data show CDR1 as SNHLY and CDR2 as FYNNEI. The CDR3 DNA is TGTGCCAGCAGTGAATCCGGAGGCTCTGGAAACACCATATATTTT. This gives the protein CASSESGGSGNTIYF.

The chain combines TRBV24-1 with TRBJ1-2, with no clear D. Germline V lookup: CDR1 KGHDR, CDR2 SFDVKD. V dropped 5 bases and J dropped 4 bases, with 13 bases sitting between them. CDR3 length: 14 residues. CDR3 loop: CATSGTDRAYGYTF. For the CDR3, the DNA is TGTGCCACCAGTGGGACCGACCGAGCCTATGGCTACACCTTC.

This chain joins TRBV28 and TRBJ2-5, with D uncertain. Germline V CDR1 and CDR2: MDHEN, SYDVKM. The ends were cut back, 1 base at V and 3 bases at J, with 9 bases in the middle. The CDR3 covers 14 residues. The CDR3 sequence is CASSLYPIEETQYF. The CDR3 DNA sequence: TGTGCCAGCAGTTTATACCCTATCGAAGAGACCCAGTACTTC.

The chain employs TRBV6-5 and TRBJ2-7; 7 bases are a match to TRBD2. The V and J ends lost 3 bases and 3 bases, in that order; junction bases with no gene match: 8. The CDR3 totals 15 residues. Germline V gives CDR1 MNHEY, CDR2 SVGAGI. For the CDR3, the DNA is TGTGCCAGCAGTTATTCTTGGCGGGGGAACTACGAGCAGTACTTC. Translated: CASSYSWRGNYEQYF.

The J gene is TRBJ2-5, the V gene TRBV7-8; TRBD1 matches at 8 bases. In germline, CDR1 is SGHVS, CDR2 FQNEAQ. With 2 bases clipped from V and 2 bases from J, the junction kept 1 base outside the gene matches. The CDR3 is made up of 14 amino acids. The CDR3 coding sequence is TGTGCCAGCAGCTTAAGGACAGGGCAAGAGACCCAGTACTTC. It codes for CASSLRTGQETQYF.

This clone was detected only a few times. The genes are TRBV7-6 and TRBJ1-3; D remains unclear. The CDR3 runs 19 residues. Germline V gene sequence: CDR1 SGHVS, CDR2 FNYEAQ. Trimming cost V 1 base and J 0 bases, with 19 bases left between them. CDR3 DNA: TGTGCCAGCAGCTTAGGATCGCTAGACCGACTTCACTCTGGAAACACCATATATTTT. Translation: CASSLGSLDRLHSGNTIYF.

The chain employs TRBV3-1 (or the pseudogene TRBV3-2) and TRBJ1-6; a possible D gene is TRBD1 (6 bases). This CDR3 is 15 amino acids long. Germline CDR1 and CDR2: LGHDT and YNNKEL (reference sequence). Trimming cost V 2 bases and J 7 bases, with 12 bases left between them. CDR3 region: CASSQTGSTNSPLHF. The DNA of the CDR3 is TGTGCCAGCAGCCAAACAGGGAGTACAAATTCACCCCTCCACTTT.